This entry features one T cell receptor beta chain sequence. Its cognate antigen is unknown. This sample is part of a study of blood T cells in healthy people across ages. Study information: Every two T cells gave about one barcoded beta molecule via template switching.

PCR was performed a second time for 7 to 11 cycles using a sample-barcoded 5' primer and a J-beta primer mix. One entry per CDR3 protein results from TCRdb running MiXCR on the 5' RACE reads. The sample includes hundreds of thousands of distinct CDR3 sequences, 46% of them seen just once. The CDR3 extends over 14 amino acids. Notes on the study in general: The unknown donor CMV status may have confounded expanded clonotype changes. Compared with aged donors, long-lived donors showed fewer expanded clones, suggesting selection.

The sequencing input was blood. The chain recombines TRBV12-3 or TRBV12-4 with TRBJ2-1, with 11 nucleotides matching TRBD1. With the DNA end fitting TRBJ2-7 better, the J assignment may be wrong. This TCR was sampled from a man aged 80 or over in good health. CDR3 amino acids: CASSLGTGGAEQYF. The CDR3 nucleotides are TGTGCCAGCAGTTTAGGGACAGGGGGCGCCGAGCAGTACTTC.